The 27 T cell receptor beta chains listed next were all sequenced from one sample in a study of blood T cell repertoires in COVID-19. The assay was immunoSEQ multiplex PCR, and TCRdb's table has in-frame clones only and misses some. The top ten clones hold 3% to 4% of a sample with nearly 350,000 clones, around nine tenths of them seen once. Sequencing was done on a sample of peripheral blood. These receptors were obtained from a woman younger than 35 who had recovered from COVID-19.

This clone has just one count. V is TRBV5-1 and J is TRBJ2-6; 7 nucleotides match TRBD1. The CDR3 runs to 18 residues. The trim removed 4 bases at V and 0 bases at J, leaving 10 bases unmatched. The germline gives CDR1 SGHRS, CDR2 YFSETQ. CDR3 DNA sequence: TGCGCCAGCAGCGCAGACAGGGTGGGGGCCTCTGGGGCCAACGTCCTGACTTTC. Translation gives CASSADRVGASGANVLTF.

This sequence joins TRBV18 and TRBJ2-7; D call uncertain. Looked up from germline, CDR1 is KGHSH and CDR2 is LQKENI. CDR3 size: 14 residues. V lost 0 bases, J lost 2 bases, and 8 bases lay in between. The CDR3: CASSPPSQAYEQYV. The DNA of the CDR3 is TGTGCCAGCTCACCACCTTCCCAGGCCTACGAGCAGTACGTC.

Here the CDR3 reads CATSAGGRETQYF. The DNA of the CDR3 is TGTGCCACCTCAGCGGGAGGGCGCGAGACCCAGTACTTC. The chain uses TRBV11-2 and TRBJ2-5, with 10 bases matching TRBD2. This CDR3 has 13 residues. The V gene's germline CDR1 is SGHAT and CDR2 FQNNGV. The V gene end was trimmed by 10 bases and the J gene end by 5 bases; junction bases not matched to a gene: 7.

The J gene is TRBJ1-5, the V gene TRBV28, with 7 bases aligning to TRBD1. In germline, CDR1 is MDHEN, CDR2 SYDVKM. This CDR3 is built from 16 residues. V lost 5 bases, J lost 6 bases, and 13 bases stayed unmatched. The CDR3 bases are TGTGCCAGCAGTCGCTCCGGGACAGTCTTTAGTCAGCCCCAGCATTTT. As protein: CASSRSGTVFSQPQHF.

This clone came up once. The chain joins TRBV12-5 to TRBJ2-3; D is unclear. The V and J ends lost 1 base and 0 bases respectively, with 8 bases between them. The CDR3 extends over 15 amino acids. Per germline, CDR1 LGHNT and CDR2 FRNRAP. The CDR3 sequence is CASGLAGFSTDTQYF. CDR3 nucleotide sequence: TGTGCTAGTGGTTTGGCAGGATTTAGCACAGATACGCAGTATTTT.

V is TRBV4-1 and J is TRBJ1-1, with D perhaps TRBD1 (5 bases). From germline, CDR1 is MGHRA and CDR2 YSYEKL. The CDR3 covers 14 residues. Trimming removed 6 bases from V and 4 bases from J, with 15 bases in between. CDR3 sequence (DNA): TGCGCCAGCAGTCGTGCCGGGGGACGCACTGAAGCTTTCTTT. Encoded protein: CASSRAGGRTEAFF.

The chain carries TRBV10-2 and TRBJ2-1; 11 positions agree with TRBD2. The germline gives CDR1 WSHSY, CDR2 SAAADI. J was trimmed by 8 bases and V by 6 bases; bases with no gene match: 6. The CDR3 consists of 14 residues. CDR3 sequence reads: CASSHSGRADEQFF. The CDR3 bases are TGCGCCAGCAGCCATAGCGGGAGGGCGGATGAGCAGTTCTTC.

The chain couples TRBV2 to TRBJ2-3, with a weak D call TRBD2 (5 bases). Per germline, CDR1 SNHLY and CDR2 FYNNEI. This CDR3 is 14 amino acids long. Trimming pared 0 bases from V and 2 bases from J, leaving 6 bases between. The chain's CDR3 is CASSEARVTDTQYF. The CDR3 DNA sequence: TGTGCCAGCAGTGAAGCGAGGGTCACAGATACGCAGTATTTT.

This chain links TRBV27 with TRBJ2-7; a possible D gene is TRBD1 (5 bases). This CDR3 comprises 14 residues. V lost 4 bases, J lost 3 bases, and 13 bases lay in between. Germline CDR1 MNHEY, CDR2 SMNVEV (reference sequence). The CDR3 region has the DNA TGTGCCAGCAGTTCCCGGACACGCTTCTACGAGCAGTACGTC. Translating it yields CASSSRTRFYEQYV.

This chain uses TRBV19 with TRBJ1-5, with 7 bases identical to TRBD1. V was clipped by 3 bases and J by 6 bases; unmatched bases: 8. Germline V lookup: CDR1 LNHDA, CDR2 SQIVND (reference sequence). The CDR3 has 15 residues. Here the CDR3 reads CASSIIQGHSQPQHF. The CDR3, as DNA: TGTGCCAGTAGTATTATACAGGGGCATAGTCAGCCCCAGCATTTT.

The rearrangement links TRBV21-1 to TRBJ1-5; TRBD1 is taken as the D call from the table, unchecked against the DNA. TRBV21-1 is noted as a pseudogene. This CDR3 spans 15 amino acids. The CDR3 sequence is CASSKVRDRSQPQHF. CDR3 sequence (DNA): TGTGCCAGCAGCAAAGTACGGGACAGAAGTCAGCCCCAGCATTTT.

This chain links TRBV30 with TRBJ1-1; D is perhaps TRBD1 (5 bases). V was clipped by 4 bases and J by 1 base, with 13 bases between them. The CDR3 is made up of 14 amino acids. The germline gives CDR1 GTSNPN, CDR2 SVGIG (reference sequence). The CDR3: CAWKLKGANTEAFF. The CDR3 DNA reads TGTGCCTGGAAGCTTAAAGGGGCGAACACTGAAGCTTTCTTT.

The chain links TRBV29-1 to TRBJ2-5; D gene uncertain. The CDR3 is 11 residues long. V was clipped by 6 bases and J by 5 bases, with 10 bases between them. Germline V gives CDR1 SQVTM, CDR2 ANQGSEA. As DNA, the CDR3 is TGCAGCGTCGCAGGCTACGAGACCCAGTACTTC. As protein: CSVAGYETQYF.

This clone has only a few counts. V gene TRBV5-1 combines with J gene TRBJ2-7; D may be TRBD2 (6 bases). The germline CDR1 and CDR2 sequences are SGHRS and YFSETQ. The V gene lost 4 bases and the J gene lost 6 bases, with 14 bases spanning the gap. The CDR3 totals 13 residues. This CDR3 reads CASSAYGGTEQYV. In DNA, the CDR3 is TGCGCCAGCAGCGCCTACGGCGGGACCGAGCAGTACGTC.

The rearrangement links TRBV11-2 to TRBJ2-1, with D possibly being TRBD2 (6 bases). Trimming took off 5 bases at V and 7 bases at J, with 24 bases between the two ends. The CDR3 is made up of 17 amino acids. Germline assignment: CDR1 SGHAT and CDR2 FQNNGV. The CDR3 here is CASSPRNLYRGGNEQFF. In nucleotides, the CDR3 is TGTGCCAGCAGCCCACGAAACCTTTATAGGGGAGGTAATGAGCAGTTCTTC.

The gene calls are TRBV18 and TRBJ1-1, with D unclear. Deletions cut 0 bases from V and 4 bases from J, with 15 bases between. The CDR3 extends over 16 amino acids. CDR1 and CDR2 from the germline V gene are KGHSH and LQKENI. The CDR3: CASSPPQSPLGTEAFF. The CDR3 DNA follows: TGTGCCAGCTCACCACCACAGTCCCCTCTTGGCACTGAAGCTTTCTTT.

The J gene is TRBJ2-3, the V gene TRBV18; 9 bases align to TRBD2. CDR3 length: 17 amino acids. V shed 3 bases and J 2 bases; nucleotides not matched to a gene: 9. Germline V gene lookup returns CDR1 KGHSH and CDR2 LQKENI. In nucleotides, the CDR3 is TGTGCCAGCTCACCCCCCCGAGCGGGAGGTACCACAGATACGCAGTATTTT. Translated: CASSPPRAGGTTDTQYF.

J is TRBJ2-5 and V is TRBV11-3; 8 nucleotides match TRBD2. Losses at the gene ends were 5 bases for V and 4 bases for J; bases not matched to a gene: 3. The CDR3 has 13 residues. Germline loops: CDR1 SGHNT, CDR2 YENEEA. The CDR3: CASSRGLGETQYF. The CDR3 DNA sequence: TGTGCCAGCAGCCGGGGACTAGGAGAGACCCAGTACTTC.

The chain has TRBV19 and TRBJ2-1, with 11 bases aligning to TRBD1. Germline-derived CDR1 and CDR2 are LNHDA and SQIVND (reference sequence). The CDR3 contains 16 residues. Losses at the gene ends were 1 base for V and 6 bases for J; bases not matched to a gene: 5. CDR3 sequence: CASSIVTGTGGNEQFF. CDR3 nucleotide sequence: TGTGCCAGTAGTATAGTGACGGGGACAGGGGGCAATGAGCAGTTCTTC.

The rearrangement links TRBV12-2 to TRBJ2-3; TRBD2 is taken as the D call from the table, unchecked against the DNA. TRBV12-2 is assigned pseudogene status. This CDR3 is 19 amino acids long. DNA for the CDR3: TGTGCAAGTCGCTTAGTCCCAGCGGGAAAGTGGACGGGCACAGATACGCAGTATTTT. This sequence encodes CASRLVPAGKWTGTDTQYF.

Here the CDR3 DNA reads TGTGCCAGCAGTTACACAGGGGACCAAAGCGAGCAGTACGTC. Translated: CASSYTGDQSEQYV. The rearrangement uses TRBV6-2 or TRBV6-3 and TRBJ2-7, with 7 positions matching TRBD1. The length of the CDR3 is 14 residues. Trimming removed 2 bases from V and 6 bases from J; junction bases left unmatched: 7. The germline V gene has CDR1 MNHEY and CDR2 SVGEGT.

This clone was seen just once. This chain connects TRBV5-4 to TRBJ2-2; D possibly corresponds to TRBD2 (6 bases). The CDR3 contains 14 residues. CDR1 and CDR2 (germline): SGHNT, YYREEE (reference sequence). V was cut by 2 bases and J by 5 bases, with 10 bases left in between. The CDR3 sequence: CASSFGDLTGELFF. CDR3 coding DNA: TGTGCCAGCAGCTTTGGGGACTTAACCGGGGAGCTGTTTTTT.

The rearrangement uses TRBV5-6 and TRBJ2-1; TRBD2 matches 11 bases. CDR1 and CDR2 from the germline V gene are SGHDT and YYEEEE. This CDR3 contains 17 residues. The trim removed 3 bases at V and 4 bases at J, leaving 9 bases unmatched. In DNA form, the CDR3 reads TGTGCCAGCAGCTCTTTCCCTAGCGGGAGGAGGTACAATGAGCAGTTCTTC. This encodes CASSSFPSGRRYNEQFF.

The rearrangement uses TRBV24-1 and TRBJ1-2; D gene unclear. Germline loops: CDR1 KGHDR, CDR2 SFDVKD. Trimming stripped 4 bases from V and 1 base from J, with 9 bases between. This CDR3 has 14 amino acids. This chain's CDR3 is CATSDAPINYGYTF. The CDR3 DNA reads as TGTGCCACCAGTGACGCTCCTATTAACTATGGCTACACCTTC.

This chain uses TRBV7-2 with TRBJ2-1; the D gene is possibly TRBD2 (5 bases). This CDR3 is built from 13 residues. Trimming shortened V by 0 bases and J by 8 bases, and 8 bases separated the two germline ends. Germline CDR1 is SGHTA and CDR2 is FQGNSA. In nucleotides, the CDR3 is TGTGCCAGCAGCTTAGCCGGGGTCCATGAGCAGTTCTTC. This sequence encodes CASSLAGVHEQFF.

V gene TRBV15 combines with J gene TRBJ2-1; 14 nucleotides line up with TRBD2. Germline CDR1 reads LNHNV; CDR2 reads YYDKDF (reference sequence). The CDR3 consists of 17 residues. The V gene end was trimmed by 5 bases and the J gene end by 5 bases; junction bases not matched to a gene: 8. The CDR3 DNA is TGTGCCACCAGCTCAGGACTAGCGGGAGGACCACACAATGAGCAGTTCTTC. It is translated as CATSSGLAGGPHNEQFF.

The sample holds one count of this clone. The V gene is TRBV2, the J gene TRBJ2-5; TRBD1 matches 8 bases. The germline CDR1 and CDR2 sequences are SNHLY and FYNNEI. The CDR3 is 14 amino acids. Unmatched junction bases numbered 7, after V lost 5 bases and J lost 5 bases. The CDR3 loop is CASSFNGQGETQYF. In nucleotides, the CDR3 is TGTGCCAGCAGTTTCAACGGACAGGGCGAGACCCAGTACTTC.